This T cell receptor beta chain is from a study of T cells in Graves' hyperthyroidism and ophthalmopathy (dated by TCRdb to about 2019). Notes on the research overall: Peripheral blood samples were taken at the time of initial diagnosis, prior to any treatment. A discovery cohort of roughly 96 patients, 43 with Graves' ophthalmopathy and 55 to 65 with stable Graves' hyperthyroidism, was used to find distinguishing TCR V-J signatures. Prospective prediction of ophthalmopathy was tested in an independent validation cohort consisting of roughly 20 hyperthyroidism patients and some 17 patients who later progressed to ophthalmopathy. The 100 or so discovery patients were randomly divided into training and test sets at a 7:3 ratio. In more than 5 Graves' hyperthyroidism patients, the study also compared T-cell repertoires from thyroid tissue with T-cell repertoires from blood. After sampling, hyperthyroidism patients received methimazole starting at 30 mg daily, and ophthalmopathy patients received high-dose intravenous methylprednisolone. The paper reports TCR Vbeta CDR3 sequencing of more than 120 peripheral blood samples: some 41 ophthalmopathy, 70 to 85 hyperthyroidism and approximately 17 progressor patients. Results and caveats for the whole study, not just this receptor: Sample size was not statistically predetermined, and investigators were not blinded to group allocation. In cross-validation, a model built on a 13 V-J signature told ophthalmopathy apart from stable hyperthyroidism with 85% to 90% sensitivity and 81% to 82% specificity, and in testing the same model reached 80%/75%. Most expanded thyroid clonotypes (frequency above 0.001) were also found in blood, which suggests that blood repertoires may mirror thyroid immune responses. During validation, the model predicted progression to ophthalmopathy a median of about 5.9 months ahead of onset, with around 70% sensitivity and 72% to 80% specificity.

Amplification of TCR beta CDR3 regions was carried out from RNA transcripts. A first-round RT-PCR of the TCR CDR3 used the HTBI primer set with the Qiagen OneStep RT-PCR kit. Libraries were constructed in a second round of multiplex PCR, after which size selection and purification were performed. The libraries were sequenced on an Illumina HiSeq2000 using paired-end 100 bp reads. The authors processed their data as follows. SOAPnuke was used to process the raw data, removing reads that contained adapters or uncalled bases, had a mean Phred below 15, or lacked an exact match to the constant primer or identifier. COPE v1.2.5 was used to merge the high-quality paired reads, and each unique nucleotide sequence was defined as a clonotype. MiTCR v1.1 was used to align the clonotypes against IMGT TRBV, TRBD and TRBJ reference segments. Only V-J combinations with frequency above 0.0001, covering roughly 99% of repertoires, were analysed. The TCS score was defined as F50 (clonal expansion) divided by E x V (chaos), with BLOSUM62-based TCRdist calculated between CDR3 peptides within each V-J. Welch's t-statistics and random forest reduced roughly 540 V-J features to 13, which were used in a naive Bayes classifier (R e1071). The Morisita-Horn index was used to measure how similar the thyroid and blood repertoires were. Clones were called with MiXCR by TCRdb after fastp trimmed the public reads at Q25, and only in-frame beta chains were retained. Under each unique CDR3 protein, matching rows form one entry showing the most common genes and DNA. TCRdb's processing, not the authors', yielded these V and J calls. Counted in this sample were hundreds of thousands of distinct CDR3 sequences; over 35% of them appeared once. Of the sample, roughly 30% falls within the top ten clones.

There are a few counts of this clonotype. The antigen it recognizes is unknown. Per-nucleotide qualities are absent, and no much larger clonotype sits a single base away. V loses 0 bases, J loses 5 bases, and the germline ends lie 10 bases apart. The CDR3 contains 14 residues, cysteine and phenylalanine counted. Only CDR3 DNA remains: 42 bases, in frame from the first base. The germline V gene (reference sequence) sets CDR1 to DFQATT and CDR2 to SNEGSKA. Graves' hyperthyroidism was defined as stable when no progression to ophthalmopathy occurred over 18 months of follow-up. The hyperthyroidism patients were between 18 and 65 years old and newly diagnosed, with a disease duration of less than 2 months. Exclusion was applied to patients with uncontrolled infections, other autoimmune diseases, pregnancy or lactation. Diagnoses were established on the basis of clinical symptoms, serum thyroxine and TRAb, thyroid ultrasound, and orbital computed tomography. Ficoll-Paque density gradient centrifugation was used to isolate PBMCs from around 10 ml of fresh peripheral blood. Total RNA was extracted using Trizol reagent, and RNA quality was assessed on an Agilent 2100 Bioanalyzer.

Recombination connected TRBV20-1 to TRBJ2-2; too little of a D gene remains to name it. The origin of this receptor is a woman in her thirties or forties with Graves' hyperthyroidism. Sequencing was done on a sample of blood. The bases are TGCAGTGCTAGAGATGGTTCAGCGACCGGGGAGCTGTTTTTT. Translation gives CSARDGSATGELFF.